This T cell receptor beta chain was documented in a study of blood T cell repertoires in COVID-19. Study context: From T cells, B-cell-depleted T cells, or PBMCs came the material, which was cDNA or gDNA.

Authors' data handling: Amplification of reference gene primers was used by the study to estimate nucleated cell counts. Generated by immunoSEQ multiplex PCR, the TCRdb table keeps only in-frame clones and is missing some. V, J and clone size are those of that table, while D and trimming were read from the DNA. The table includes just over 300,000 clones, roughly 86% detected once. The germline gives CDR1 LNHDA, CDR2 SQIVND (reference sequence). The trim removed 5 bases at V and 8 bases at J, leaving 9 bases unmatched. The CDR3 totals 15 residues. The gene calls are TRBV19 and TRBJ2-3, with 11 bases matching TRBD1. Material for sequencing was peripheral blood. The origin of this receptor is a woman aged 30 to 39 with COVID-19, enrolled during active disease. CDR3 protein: CASSPGTGGSGTQYF. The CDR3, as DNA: TGTGCCAGTAGTCCCGGGACAGGGGGATCCGGTACGCAGTATTTT.